The clone carrying this T cell receptor beta chain occurred many times. The antigen remains unidentified. These data are taken from a study of regulatory T cells in long-lasting Graves disease. General study results and limits: The study found TRBV28, TRBJ1-2 and TRBJ2-5 favored in persistent disease. Persistent patients shared more public clonotypes (about 2,700) than newly diagnosed patients (about 1,000).

The CDR3 extends over 15 amino acids. The V end was cut by 5 bases, the J end by 2 bases, with 13 bases between. Time point in this sample: persistent/refractory GD, antithyroid drugs over 5 years with positive TRAb. Researchers made the TCR library from RNA that was extracted from PBMCs. Combining iRepertoire HTBI primers with Arm-PCR of CDR3 regions, the authors built TCR beta libraries. TCRdb processed the multiplex PCR reads anew with MiXCR; each CDR3 protein has one entry. The data contain 400,000 to 500,000 distinct CDR3 sequences, around 21% of them singletons. Sequenced here: peripheral blood mononuclear cells (PBMCs), sampled when the disease was refractory, from a patient treated with antithyroid drugs. The receptor comes from a female donor with Graves disease. The chain is built from TRBV12-3 or TRBV12-4 and TRBJ1-5, with a tentative D call TRBD1 (5 bases). This chain's CDR3 is CASSNQGLGNQPQHF. In nucleotides, the CDR3 is TGTGCCAGCAGTAACCAGGGTTTAGGCAATCAGCCCCAGCATTTT.